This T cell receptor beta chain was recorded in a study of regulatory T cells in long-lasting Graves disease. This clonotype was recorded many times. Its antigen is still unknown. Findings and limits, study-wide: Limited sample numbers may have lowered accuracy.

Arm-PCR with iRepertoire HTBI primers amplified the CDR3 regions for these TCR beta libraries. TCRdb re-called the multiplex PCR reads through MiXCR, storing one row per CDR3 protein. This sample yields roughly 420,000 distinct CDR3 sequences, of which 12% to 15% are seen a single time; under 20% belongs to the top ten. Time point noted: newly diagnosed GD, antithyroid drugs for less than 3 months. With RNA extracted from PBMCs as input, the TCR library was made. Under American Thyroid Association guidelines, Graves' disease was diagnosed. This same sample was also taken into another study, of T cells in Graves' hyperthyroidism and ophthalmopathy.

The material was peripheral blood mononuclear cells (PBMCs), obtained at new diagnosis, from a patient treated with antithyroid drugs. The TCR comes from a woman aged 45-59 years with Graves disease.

CDR3 residues: CASSHRVGQAVADTQYF. The CDR3 DNA is TGTGCCAGCAGCCACCGGGTCGGGCAGGCTGTCGCAGATACGCAGTATTTT. This rearrangement joins TRBV7-2 to TRBJ2-3; D is uncertain. Germline CDR1 SGHTA, CDR2 FQGNSA. V was clipped by 5 bases and J by 4 bases, with 22 bases between them. This CDR3 has 17 amino acids.